The 27 T cell receptor beta chains given below trace back to one sample, sequenced in a study of OX40 agonist ivuxolimab in advanced cancers. Library generation was performed with the immunoSEQ multiplex PCR assay. As stored in TCRdb, this immuneACCESS dataset retains in-frame rearrangements with V and J assigned. A fraction of the clones does not appear; measured against another copy, unresolved V genes explain less than half of the discrepancy, and the remainder lacks a known reason. The sample table shows 35,000 to 40,000 clones, and over 65% are seen once. The top ten clonotypes cover about 12% of the sample. The sequences come from CD4+ or CD8+ T cells sorted from blood, collected in a trial of the OX40 agonist ivuxolimab. Receptors originate from an adult with an advanced solid tumor such as melanoma, head and neck, liver or kidney cancer.

This clone occurred a few times. The chain employs TRBV4-1 and TRBJ1-5; D gene uncertain. CDR1 and CDR2 from the germline V gene are MGHRA and YSYEKL. V was trimmed by 4 bases and J by 0 bases, leaving 7 bases between them. The CDR3 is 14 residues long. The CDR3 here is CASSPAGSNQPQHF. CDR3 coding DNA: TGCGCCAGCAGCCCGGCCGGTAGCAATCAGCCCCAGCATTTT.

The chain employs TRBV29-1 and TRBJ2-7; 7 bases map to TRBD2. Germline lookup yields CDR1 SQVTM and CDR2 ANQGSEA. The CDR3 consists of 12 residues. Trimming removed 4 bases from V and 2 bases from J; junction bases left unmatched: 2. The CDR3 DNA sequence: TGCAGCGTTGGGGAGGGCACCTACGAGCAGTACTTC. This encodes CSVGEGTYEQYF.

The chain is built from TRBV9 and TRBJ2-1; 8 positions agree with TRBD2. The CDR3 is made up of 15 amino acids. V trimming: 0 bases; J trimming: 4 bases; junction bases outside the gene matches: 3. Germline CDR1 and CDR2: SGDLS and YYNGEE. The CDR3 DNA follows: TGTGCCAGCAGCGTAGCCGGGACTAGTTACAATGAGCAGTTCTTC. Encoded protein: CASSVAGTSYNEQFF.

The chain recombines TRBV4-1 with TRBJ2-1, with 15 nucleotides matching TRBD2. The CDR3 contains 18 residues. J lost 7 bases, V lost 6 bases, and 13 bases had no gene match. Germline V lookup: CDR1 MGHRA, CDR2 YSYEKL. The CDR3 region has the DNA TGCGCCAGCAGTCCCGATACTTCCGGGACTAGCGGGGGGAATGAGCAGTTCTTC. Translated, it gives CASSPDTSGTSGGNEQFF.

The rearrangement uses TRBV28 and TRBJ2-3, with TRBD1 as a possible D gene (6 bases). This CDR3 has 15 amino acids. V was trimmed by 5 bases and J by 2 bases, leaving 14 bases between them. Looked up from germline, CDR1 is MDHEN and CDR2 is SYDVKM. CDR3 in amino acids: CASSPTGLLTDTQYF. CDR3 nucleotide sequence: TGTGCCAGCAGTCCAACAGGGCTTCTCACAGATACGCAGTATTTT.

In its sample, this clone was seen a few times. V and J are TRBV5-4 and TRBJ2-5; D not certain. V shed 4 bases and J shed 1 base, with 14 bases lying between them. The CDR3 sequence is 15 residues long. The germline CDR1 and CDR2 sequences are SGHNT and YYREEE (reference sequence). Here the CDR3 DNA reads TGTGCCAGCAGCCTTCCGACCCGAGCCCAAGAGACCCAGTACTTC. It yields the protein CASSLPTRAQETQYF.

V is TRBV18 and J is TRBJ2-6; D is unresolved. CDR3 length equals 15 residues. V was pared by 5 bases and J by 0 bases, with 8 bases between. Germline V CDR1 and CDR2: KGHSH, LQKENI. CDR3 residues: CASSTAGSGANVLTF. The DNA for the CDR3 is TGTGCCAGCTCAACCGCAGGCTCTGGGGCCAACGTCCTGACTTTC.

To note about this clone: Distinct nucleotide sequences in the sample also encode this CDR3. CDR3 in amino acids: CASSVAGSYNEQFF. In DNA form, the CDR3 reads TGTGCCAGCAGCGTAGCAGGCTCCTACAATGAGCAGTTCTTC. V is TRBV9 and J is TRBJ2-1; D is uncertain. V was pared by 0 bases and J by 0 bases, with 4 bases between. Germline CDR1 and CDR2: SGDLS and YYNGEE. This CDR3 spans 14 amino acids.

V usage is TRBV6-5 and J usage is TRBJ2-1; 7 positions agree with TRBD2. After removal of 7 bases from V and 7 bases from J, the junction contained 13 bases not matched to a gene. CDR3 size: 15 residues. The germline V gene encodes CDR1 MNHEY and CDR2 SVGAGI. The CDR3 region has the DNA TGTGCCAGCACCCACGGGCTAGCGGCCGTAAATGAGCAGTTCTTC. As protein: CASTHGLAAVNEQFF.

This clone turned up a few times. This chain joins TRBV18 and TRBJ1-3, with 9 bases fitting TRBD1. CDR3 size: 15 residues. The germline V gene has CDR1 KGHSH and CDR2 LQKENI. V shed 6 bases and J 6 bases; nucleotides not matched to a gene: 9. The CDR3 DNA follows: TGTGCCAGCTCTCCGCCCGGGACAGGGTTAAACACCATATATTTT. This codes for CASSPPGTGLNTIYF.

The rearrangement uses TRBV6-5 and TRBJ2-7; maybe TRBD1 (6 bases). This CDR3 region has 13 residues. Trimming cost V 6 bases and J 3 bases, with 12 bases left between them. CDR1 is MNHEY and CDR2 is SVGAGI in the germline V gene. The CDR3 sequence: CASSRTDSYEQYF. The CDR3 DNA sequence: TGTGCCAGCAGCAGGACAGACAGCTACGAGCAGTACTTC.

This rearrangement joins TRBV5-1 to TRBJ2-5; the D is unclear. The CDR3 has 13 amino acids. V was cut by 0 bases and J by 2 bases, with 5 bases left in between. Germline V CDR1 and CDR2: SGHRS, YFSETQ. The CDR3 is CASSLGDQETQYF. CDR3 coding DNA: TGCGCCAGCAGCTTGGGGGATCAAGAGACCCAGTACTTC.

The chain links TRBV28 to TRBJ2-7; 11 bases are a match to TRBD2. Germline V gene data show CDR1 as MDHEN and CDR2 as SYDVKM. The CDR3 loop spans 16 amino acids. Trimming removed 10 bases from V and 1 base from J; junction bases left unmatched: 12. This CDR3 reads CAINSGVAGGSYEQYF. The CDR3 bases are TGTGCCATCAATTCGGGGGTAGCGGGAGGGTCCTACGAGCAGTACTTC.

The V call is TRBV5-1, the J call TRBJ1-1; perhaps TRBD1 as D (6 bases). This CDR3 is built from 15 residues. The V gene's germline CDR1 is SGHRS and CDR2 YFSETQ. Trimming shortened V by 3 bases and J by 1 base, and 13 bases separated the two germline ends. CDR3 sequence: CASSSIQGWNTEAFF. DNA of the CDR3: TGCGCCAGCAGCTCGATACAGGGCTGGAACACTGAAGCTTTCTTT.

A single count supports this clone. This chain uses TRBV7-8 with TRBJ2-3; 10 bases match TRBD2. Trimming took 8 bases from V and 5 from J; bases not matched to a gene: 10. This CDR3 is 15 amino acids long. Germline CDR1 reads SGHVS; CDR2 reads FQNEAQ. Here the CDR3 DNA reads TGTGCCAGCGCTGAGGTTGCTAGCGGGAGAGATACGCAGTATTTT. Its translation is CASAEVASGRDTQYF.

The chain joins TRBV6-1 to TRBJ1-2, with D possibly TRBD1 on 6 matching bases. Trimming removed 3 bases at V and 4 bases at J, with 15 bases between. CDR1 and CDR2 from the germline V gene are MNHNS and SASEGT. CDR3 size: 15 residues. The CDR3 DNA follows: TGTGCCAGCAGTGACCCGGGACAACTATTCTATGGCTACACCTTC. Translation: CASSDPGQLFYGYTF.

The gene calls are TRBV20-1 and TRBJ2-7; the D gene is possibly TRBD2 (5 bases). Germline V CDR1 and CDR2: DFQATT, SNEGSKA (reference sequence). V was cut by 7 bases and J by 2 bases, with 9 bases left in between. The CDR3 totals 11 residues. The CDR3 sequence is CSVREAYEQYF. As DNA, the CDR3 is TGCAGTGTTCGGGAAGCCTACGAGCAGTACTTC.

The V and J genes are TRBV9 and TRBJ2-1, with D possibly being TRBD1 (5 bases). This CDR3 region has 13 residues. V dropped 4 bases and J dropped 7 bases, with 12 bases sitting between them. From germline, CDR1 is SGDLS and CDR2 YYNGEE. The CDR3 region is CASSPQTVNEQFF. The CDR3, as DNA: TGTGCCAGCAGCCCTCAGACAGTGAATGAGCAGTTCTTC.

The J gene is TRBJ1-1, the V gene TRBV12-5, with D hard to call. With 6 bases removed from V and 4 bases from J, the gap between germline ends came to 12 bases. Germline values: CDR1 LGHNT, CDR2 FRNRAP. The length of the CDR3 is 13 residues. The CDR3 DNA reads TGTGCTAGTGGCCCCCCAGCGGGCACTGAAGCTTTCTTT. The encoded protein is CASGPPAGTEAFF. Full variable domain (outside the CDR3, taken from reference TRBV12-5 and TRBJ1-1): DARVTQTPRHKVTEMGQEVTMRCQPILGHNTVFWYRQTMMQGLELLAYFRNRAPLDDSGMPKDRFSAEMPDATLATLKIQPSEPRDSAVYFCASGPPAGTEAFFGQGTRLTVV.

This clone was seen only a few times. The gene calls are TRBV2 and TRBJ2-7, with D unresolved. The V gene's germline CDR1 is SNHLY and CDR2 FYNNEI. The V end lost 3 bases, the J end lost 0 bases, and 6 bases lay between the germline ends. The CDR3 has 13 amino acids. This CDR3 reads CASSDDLSYEQYF. The CDR3 coding sequence is TGTGCCAGCAGTGACGACCTCTCCTACGAGCAGTACTTC.

This rearrangement joins TRBV28 to TRBJ1-1; D possibly corresponds to TRBD1 (6 bases). CDR3 size: 14 residues. Germline V gives CDR1 MDHEN, CDR2 SYDVKM. The V end was cut by 8 bases, the J end by 4 bases, with 17 bases between. DNA for the CDR3: TGTGCCAGCTCTATTTCGACAGGCGGCACTGAAGCTTTCTTT. This sequence encodes CASSISTGGTEAFF.

The chain recombines TRBV5-1 with TRBJ1-4; D is possibly TRBD1 (5 bases). CDR1 and CDR2 (germline): SGHRS, YFSETQ. The ends were cut back, 2 bases at V and 5 bases at J, with 13 bases in the middle. This CDR3 spans 15 amino acids. The CDR3 loop is CASSFTQGNNEKLFF. The CDR3, as DNA: TGCGCCAGCAGCTTCACCCAGGGAAACAATGAAAAACTGTTTTTT.

V usage is TRBV30 and J usage is TRBJ2-2; D could derive from TRBD1 or TRBD2 (6 bases each). Trimming cost V 3 bases and J 5 bases, with 13 bases left between them. The germline V gene has CDR1 GTSNPN and CDR2 SVGIG (reference sequence). The CDR3 is 14 residues long. CDR3 residues: CAWRGGTPTGELFF. CDR3 DNA: TGTGCCTGGAGGGGCGGGACACCAACCGGGGAGCTGTTTTTT.

V and J are TRBV27 and TRBJ2-2; 11 bases fit TRBD1. Germline assignment: CDR1 MNHEY and CDR2 SMNVEV (reference sequence). Trimming removed 6 bases from V and 0 bases from J; junction bases left unmatched: 3. The CDR3 extends over 16 amino acids. The CDR3 DNA sequence: TGTGCCAGCAGGGGACAGGGGGTCGCGAACACCGGGGAGCTGTTTTTT. Residues: CASRGQGVANTGELFF.

The chain carries TRBV9 and TRBJ2-2, with D perhaps matching TRBD1 or TRBD2 (5 bases each). The CDR3 spans 16 residues. Germline CDR1 SGDLS, CDR2 YYNGEE. Trimming stripped 3 bases from V and 0 bases from J, with 12 bases between. This chain's CDR3 is CASSARRDANTGELFF. In DNA, the CDR3 is TGTGCCAGCAGCGCGCGCCGGGACGCGAACACCGGGGAGCTGTTTTTT. The variable domain in full, completed from reference TRBV9 and TRBJ2-2, reads DSGVTQTPKHLITATGQRVTLRCSPRSGDLSVYWYQQSLDQGLQFLIQYYNGEERAKGNILERFSAQQFPDLHSELNLSSLELGDSALYFCASSARRDANTGELFFGEGSRLTVL.

The chain combines TRBV4-1 with TRBJ1-2, with no clear D. The CDR3 has 15 amino acids. Germline V gene data show CDR1 as MGHRA and CDR2 as YSYEKL. Trimming shortened V by 0 bases and J by 2 bases, and 10 bases separated the two germline ends. For the CDR3, the DNA is TGCGCCAGCAGCCAAGATCTTACGGACAACTATGGCTACACCTTC. Residues: CASSQDLTDNYGYTF.

This clone is termed medium-sized. CDR3 coding DNA: TGTGCCAGCAGTTTAGGACTAGCGGGCTACGAGCAGTACTTC. Translation gives CASSLGLAGYEQYF. The chain has TRBV28 and TRBJ2-7, with TRBD2 matching over 11 bases. The CDR3 has 14 amino acids. V was clipped by 2 bases and J by 3 bases; unmatched bases: 0. Germline values: CDR1 MDHEN, CDR2 SYDVKM.